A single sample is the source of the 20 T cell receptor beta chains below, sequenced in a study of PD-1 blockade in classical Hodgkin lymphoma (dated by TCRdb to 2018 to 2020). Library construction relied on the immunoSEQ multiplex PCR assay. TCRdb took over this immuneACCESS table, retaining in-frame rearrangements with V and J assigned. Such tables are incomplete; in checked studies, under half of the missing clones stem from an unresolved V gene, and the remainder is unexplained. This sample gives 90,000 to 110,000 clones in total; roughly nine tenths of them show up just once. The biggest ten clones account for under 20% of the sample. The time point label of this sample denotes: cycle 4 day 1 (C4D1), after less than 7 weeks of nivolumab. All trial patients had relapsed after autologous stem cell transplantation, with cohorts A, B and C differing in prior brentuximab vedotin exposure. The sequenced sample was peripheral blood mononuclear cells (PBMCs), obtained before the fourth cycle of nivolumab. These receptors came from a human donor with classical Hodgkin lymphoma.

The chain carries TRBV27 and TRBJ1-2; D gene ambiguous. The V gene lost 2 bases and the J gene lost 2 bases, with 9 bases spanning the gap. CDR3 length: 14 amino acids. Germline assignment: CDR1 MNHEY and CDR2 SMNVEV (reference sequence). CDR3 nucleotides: TGTGCCAGCAGTTTACGACCAAGGAACTATGGCTACACCTTC. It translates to CASSLRPRNYGYTF.

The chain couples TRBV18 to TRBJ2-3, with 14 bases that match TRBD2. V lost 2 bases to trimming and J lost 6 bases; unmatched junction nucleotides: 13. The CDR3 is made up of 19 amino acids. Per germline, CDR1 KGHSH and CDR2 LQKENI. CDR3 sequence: CASSPFLAGLAGGSDTQYF. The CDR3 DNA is TGTGCCAGCTCACCATTTCTTGCAGGACTAGCGGGAGGAAGTGATACGCAGTATTTT.

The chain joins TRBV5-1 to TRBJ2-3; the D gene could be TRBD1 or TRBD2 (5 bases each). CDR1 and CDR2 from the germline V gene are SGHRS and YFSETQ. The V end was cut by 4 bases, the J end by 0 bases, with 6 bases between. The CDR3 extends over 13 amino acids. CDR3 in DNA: TGCGCCAGCAGCCGGGACAGCACAGATACGCAGTATTTT. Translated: CASSRDSTDTQYF.

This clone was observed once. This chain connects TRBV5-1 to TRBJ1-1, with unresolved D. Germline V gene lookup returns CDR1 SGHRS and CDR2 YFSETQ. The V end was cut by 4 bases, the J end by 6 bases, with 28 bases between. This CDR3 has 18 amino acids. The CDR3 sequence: CASSVDGPKGFRSSEAFF. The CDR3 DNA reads TGCGCCAGCAGCGTGGACGGCCCGAAGGGTTTCAGGTCGTCTGAAGCTTTCTTT.

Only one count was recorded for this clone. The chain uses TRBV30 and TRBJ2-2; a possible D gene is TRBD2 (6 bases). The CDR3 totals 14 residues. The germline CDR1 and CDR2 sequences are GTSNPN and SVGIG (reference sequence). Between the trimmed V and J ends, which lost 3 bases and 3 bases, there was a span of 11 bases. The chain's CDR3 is CAWRGAGYTGELFF. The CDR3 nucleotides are TGTGCCTGGAGAGGTGCGGGGTACACCGGGGAGCTGTTTTTT.

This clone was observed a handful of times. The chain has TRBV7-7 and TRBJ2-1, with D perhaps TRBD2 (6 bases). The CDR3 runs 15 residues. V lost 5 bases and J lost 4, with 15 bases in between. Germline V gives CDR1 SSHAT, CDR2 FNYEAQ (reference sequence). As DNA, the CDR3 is TGTGCCAGCAGCCCCGGGGGTACAGCTTACAATGAGCAGTTCTTC. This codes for CASSPGGTAYNEQFF.

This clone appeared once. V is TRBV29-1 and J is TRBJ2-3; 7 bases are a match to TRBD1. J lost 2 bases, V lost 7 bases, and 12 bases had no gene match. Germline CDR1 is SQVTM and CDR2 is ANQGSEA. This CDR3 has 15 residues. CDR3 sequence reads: CSAGKATGTTDTQYF. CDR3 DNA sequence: TGCAGCGCGGGTAAGGCGACAGGGACCACAGATACGCAGTATTTT.

The CDR3 reads CASSLLEGSTIYF. The CDR3 region has the DNA TGTGCCAGCAGCTTACTGGAGGGCTCCACCATATATTTT. The gene calls are TRBV11-3 and TRBJ1-3; D unresolved. CDR3 length: 13 residues. V lost 2 bases and J 9 bases, leaving 11 bases between the germline ends. Germline assignment: CDR1 SGHNT and CDR2 YENEEA.

The CDR3 reads CASSVISGSPTDTQYF. The CDR3 nucleotides read TGTGCCAGCAGTGTGATTAGCGGGAGTCCCACAGATACGCAGTATTTT. The chain couples TRBV2 to TRBJ2-3, with TRBD2 matching 9 bases. The CDR3 contains 16 residues. The germline gives CDR1 SNHLY, CDR2 FYNNEI. Germline trimming cut 4 bases from V and 2 bases from J; bases unmatched to any gene: 7.

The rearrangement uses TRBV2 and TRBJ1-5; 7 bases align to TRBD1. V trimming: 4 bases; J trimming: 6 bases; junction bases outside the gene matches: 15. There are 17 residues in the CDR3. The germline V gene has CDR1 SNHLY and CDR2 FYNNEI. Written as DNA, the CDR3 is TGTGCCAGCAGTGGATTAGACCCGATACAGGGGAGTCAGCCCCAGCATTTT. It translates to CASSGLDPIQGSQPQHF.

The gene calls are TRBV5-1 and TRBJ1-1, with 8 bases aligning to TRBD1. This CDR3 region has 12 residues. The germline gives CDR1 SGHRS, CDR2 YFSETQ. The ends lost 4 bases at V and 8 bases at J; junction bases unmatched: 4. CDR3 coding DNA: TGCGCCAGCAGCACAGGACAGGGCGAAGCTTTCTTT. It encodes CASSTGQGEAFF.

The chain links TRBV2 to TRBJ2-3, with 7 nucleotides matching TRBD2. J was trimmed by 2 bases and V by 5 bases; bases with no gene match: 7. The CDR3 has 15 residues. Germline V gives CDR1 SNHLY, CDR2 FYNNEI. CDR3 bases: TGTGCCAGCAGTATGACTAGCTCCCTCACAGATACGCAGTATTTT. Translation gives CASSMTSSLTDTQYF.

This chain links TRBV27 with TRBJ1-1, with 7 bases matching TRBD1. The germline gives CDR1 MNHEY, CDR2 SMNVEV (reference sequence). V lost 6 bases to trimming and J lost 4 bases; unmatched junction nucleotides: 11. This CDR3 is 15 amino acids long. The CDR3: CASSPSPTGATEAFF. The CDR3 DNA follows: TGTGCCAGCAGCCCTTCCCCCACAGGGGCCACTGAAGCTTTCTTT.

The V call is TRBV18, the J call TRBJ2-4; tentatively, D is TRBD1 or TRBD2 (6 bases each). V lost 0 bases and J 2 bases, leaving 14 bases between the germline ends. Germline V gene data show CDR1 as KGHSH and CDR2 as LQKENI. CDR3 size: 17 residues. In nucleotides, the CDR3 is TGTGCCAGCTCACCACCATTTGGGGGGCCATCCAAAAACATTCAGTACTTC. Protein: CASSPPFGGPSKNIQYF.

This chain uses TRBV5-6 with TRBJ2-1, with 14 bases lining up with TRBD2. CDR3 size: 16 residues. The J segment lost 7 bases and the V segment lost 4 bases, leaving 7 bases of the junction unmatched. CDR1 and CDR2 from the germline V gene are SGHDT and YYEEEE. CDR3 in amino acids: CASSEVGLAGVNEQFF. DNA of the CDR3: TGTGCCAGCAGCGAAGTGGGACTAGCGGGAGTGAATGAGCAGTTCTTC.

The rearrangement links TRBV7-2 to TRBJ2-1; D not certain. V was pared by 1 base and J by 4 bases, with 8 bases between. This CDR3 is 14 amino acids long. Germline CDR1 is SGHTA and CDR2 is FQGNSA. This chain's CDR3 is CASSLGREYNEQFF. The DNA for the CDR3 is TGTGCCAGCAGCTTAGGCCGAGAATACAATGAGCAGTTCTTC.

In nucleotides, the CDR3 is TGCGCCAGCAGCCAAGATTGGTCCACTAGCGAGCCGAAAGGAGAGACCCAGTACTTC. Its translation is CASSQDWSTSEPKGETQYF. V and J are TRBV4-1 and TRBJ2-5; 7 bases are shared with TRBD2. CDR1 is MGHRA and CDR2 is YSYEKL in the germline V gene. The CDR3 is made up of 19 amino acids. The junction had 17 bases not matched to a gene; V was cut back by 0 bases and J by 4 bases.

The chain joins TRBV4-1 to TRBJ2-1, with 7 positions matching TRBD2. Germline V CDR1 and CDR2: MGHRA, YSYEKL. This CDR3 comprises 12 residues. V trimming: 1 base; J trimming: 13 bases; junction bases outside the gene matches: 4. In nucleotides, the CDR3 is TGCGCCAGCAGCCAAGGGGCGGGAGACCAGTTCTTC. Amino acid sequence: CASSQGAGDQFF.

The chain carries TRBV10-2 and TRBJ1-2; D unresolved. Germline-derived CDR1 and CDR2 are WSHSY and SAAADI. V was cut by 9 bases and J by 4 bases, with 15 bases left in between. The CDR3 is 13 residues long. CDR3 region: CASWEKEGYGYTF. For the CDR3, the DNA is TGCGCCAGTTGGGAGAAGGAAGGCTATGGCTACACCTTC.

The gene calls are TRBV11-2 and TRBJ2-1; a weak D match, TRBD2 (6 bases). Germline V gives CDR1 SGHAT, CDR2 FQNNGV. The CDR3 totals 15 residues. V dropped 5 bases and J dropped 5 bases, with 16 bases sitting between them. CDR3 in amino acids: CASSLSGPSNNEQFF. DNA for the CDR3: TGTGCCAGCAGCCTCAGCGGGCCCTCTAACAATGAGCAGTTCTTC.